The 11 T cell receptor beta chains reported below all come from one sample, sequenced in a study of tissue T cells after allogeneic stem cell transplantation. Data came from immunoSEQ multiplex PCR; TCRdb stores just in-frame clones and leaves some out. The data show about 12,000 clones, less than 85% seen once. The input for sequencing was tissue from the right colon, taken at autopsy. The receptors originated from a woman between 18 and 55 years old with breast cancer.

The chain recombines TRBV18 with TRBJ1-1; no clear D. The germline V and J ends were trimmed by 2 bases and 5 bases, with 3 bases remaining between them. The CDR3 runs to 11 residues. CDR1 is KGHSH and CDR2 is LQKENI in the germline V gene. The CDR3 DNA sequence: TGTGCCAGCTCACCAAGAACTGAAGCTTTCTTT. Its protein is CASSPRTEAFF. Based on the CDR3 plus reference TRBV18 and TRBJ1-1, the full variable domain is NAGVMQNPRHLVRRRGQEARLRCSPMKGHSHVYWYRQLPEEGLKFMVYLQKENIIDESGMPKERFSAEFPKEGPSILRIQQVVRGDSAAYFCASSPRTEAFFGQGTRLTVV.

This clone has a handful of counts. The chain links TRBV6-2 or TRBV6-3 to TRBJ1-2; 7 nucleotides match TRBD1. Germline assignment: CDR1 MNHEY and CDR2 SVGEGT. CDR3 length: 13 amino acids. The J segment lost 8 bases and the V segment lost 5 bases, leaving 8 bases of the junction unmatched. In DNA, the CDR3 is TGTGCCAGCAGTAAAACAGGGGCAGACGGCTACACCTTC. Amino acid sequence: CASSKTGADGYTF.

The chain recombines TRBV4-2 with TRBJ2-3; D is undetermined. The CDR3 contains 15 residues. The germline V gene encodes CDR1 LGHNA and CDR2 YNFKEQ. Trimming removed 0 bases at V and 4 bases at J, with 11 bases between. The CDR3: CASSQEGLSADTQYF. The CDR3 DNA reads TGTGCCAGCAGCCAAGAAGGGTTGTCGGCAGATACGCAGTATTTT.

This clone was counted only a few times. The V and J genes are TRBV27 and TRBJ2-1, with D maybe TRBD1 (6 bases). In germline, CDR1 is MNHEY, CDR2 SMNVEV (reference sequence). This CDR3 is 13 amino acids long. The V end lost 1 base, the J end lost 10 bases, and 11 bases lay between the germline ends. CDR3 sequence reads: CASSLFQGQEQFF. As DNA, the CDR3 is TGTGCCAGCAGTTTATTTCAAGGACAGGAGCAGTTCTTC.

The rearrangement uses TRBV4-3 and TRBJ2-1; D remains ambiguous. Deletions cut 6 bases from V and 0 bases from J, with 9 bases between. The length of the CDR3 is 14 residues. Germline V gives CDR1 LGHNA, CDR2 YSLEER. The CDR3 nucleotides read TGCGCCAGCAGTTTAGCAGACTCCTACAATGAGCAGTTCTTC. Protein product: CASSLADSYNEQFF.

CDR3 nucleotides: TGTGCCAGCAGCCTTGGACCTCAGGGAAGTCAGTTCTTC. It translates to CASSLGPQGSQFF. J is TRBJ2-1 and V is TRBV6-5, with D perhaps matching TRBD1 (5 bases). Trimming stripped 6 bases from V and 13 bases from J, with 19 bases between. The CDR3 has 13 residues. Germline V lookup: CDR1 MNHEY, CDR2 SVGAGI.

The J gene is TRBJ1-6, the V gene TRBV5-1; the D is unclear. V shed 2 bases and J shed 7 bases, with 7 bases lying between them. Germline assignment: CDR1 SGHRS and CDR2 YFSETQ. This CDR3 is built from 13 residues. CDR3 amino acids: CASSFGTNSPLHF. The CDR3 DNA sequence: TGCGCCAGCAGCTTTGGCACGAATTCACCCCTCCACTTT. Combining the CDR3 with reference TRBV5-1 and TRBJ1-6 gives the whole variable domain KAGVTQTPRYLIKTRGQQVTLSCSPISGHRSVSWYQQTPGQGLQFLFEYFSETQRNKGNFPGRFSGRQFSNSRSEMNVSTLELGDSALYLCASSFGTNSPLHFGNGTRLTVT.

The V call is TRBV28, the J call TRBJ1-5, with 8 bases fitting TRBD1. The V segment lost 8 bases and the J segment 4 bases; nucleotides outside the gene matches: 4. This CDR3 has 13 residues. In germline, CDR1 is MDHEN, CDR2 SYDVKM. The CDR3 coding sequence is TGTGCCAGCCAAAACAGGGGGAATCAGCCCCAGCATTTT. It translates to CASQNRGNQPQHF.

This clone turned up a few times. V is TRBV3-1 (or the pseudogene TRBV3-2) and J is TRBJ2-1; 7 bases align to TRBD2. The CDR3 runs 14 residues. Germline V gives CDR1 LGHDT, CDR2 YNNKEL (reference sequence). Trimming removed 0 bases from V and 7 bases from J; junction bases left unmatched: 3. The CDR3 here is CASSQDASGNEQFF. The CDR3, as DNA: TGTGCCAGCAGCCAAGATGCTAGCGGTAATGAGCAGTTCTTC.

This CDR3 is CASSVSFLRDTQYF. CDR3 DNA sequence: TGTGCCAGCAGTGTGTCTTTTCTTAGGGATACGCAGTATTTT. The chain links TRBV2 to TRBJ2-3; D gene unclear. Looked up from germline, CDR1 is SNHLY and CDR2 is FYNNEI. With 4 bases removed from V and 6 bases from J, the gap between germline ends came to 14 bases. The CDR3 length is 14 residues.

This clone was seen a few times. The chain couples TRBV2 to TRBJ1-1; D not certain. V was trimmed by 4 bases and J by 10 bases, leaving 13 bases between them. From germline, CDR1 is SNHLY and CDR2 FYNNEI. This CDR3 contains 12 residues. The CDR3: CASSGGGLGAFF. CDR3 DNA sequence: TGTGCCAGCAGTGGCGGCGGGTTGGGAGCTTTCTTT.